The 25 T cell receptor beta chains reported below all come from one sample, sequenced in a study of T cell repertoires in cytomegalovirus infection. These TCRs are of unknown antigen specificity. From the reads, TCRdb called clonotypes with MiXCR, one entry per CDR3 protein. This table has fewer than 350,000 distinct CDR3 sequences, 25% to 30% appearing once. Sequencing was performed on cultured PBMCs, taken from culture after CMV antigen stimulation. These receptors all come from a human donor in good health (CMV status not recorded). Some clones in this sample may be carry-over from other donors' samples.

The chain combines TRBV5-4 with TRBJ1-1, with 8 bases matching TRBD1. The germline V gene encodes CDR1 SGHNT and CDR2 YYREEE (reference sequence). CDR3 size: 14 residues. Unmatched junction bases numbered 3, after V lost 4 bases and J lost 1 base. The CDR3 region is CASSKDRENTEAFF. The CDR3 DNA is TGTGCCAGCAGCAAGGACAGGGAGAACACTGAAGCTTTCTTT.

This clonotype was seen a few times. CDR3 in amino acids: CASSLGSYYGYTF. The CDR3 DNA reads as TGTGCCAGCAGTTTAGGATCCTACTATGGCTACACCTTC. The chain has TRBV27 and TRBJ1-2; no clear D gene. CDR3 length equals 13 residues. V dropped 2 bases and J dropped 3 bases, with 7 bases sitting between them. Looked up from germline, CDR1 is MNHEY and CDR2 is SMNVEV (reference sequence).

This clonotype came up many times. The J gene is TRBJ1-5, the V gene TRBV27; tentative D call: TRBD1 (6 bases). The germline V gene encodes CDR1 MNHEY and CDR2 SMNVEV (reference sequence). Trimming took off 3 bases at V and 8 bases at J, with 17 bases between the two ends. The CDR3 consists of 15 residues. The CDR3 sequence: CASSFTGLQGEPQHF. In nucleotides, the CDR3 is TGTGCCAGCAGTTTTACAGGGTTACAAGGTGAGCCCCAGCATTTT.

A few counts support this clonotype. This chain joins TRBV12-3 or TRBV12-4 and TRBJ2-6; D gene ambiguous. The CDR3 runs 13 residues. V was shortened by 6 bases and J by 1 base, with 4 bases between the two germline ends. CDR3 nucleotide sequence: TGTGCCAGCAGACAGTCTGGGGCCAACGTCCTGACTTTC. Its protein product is CASRQSGANVLTF.

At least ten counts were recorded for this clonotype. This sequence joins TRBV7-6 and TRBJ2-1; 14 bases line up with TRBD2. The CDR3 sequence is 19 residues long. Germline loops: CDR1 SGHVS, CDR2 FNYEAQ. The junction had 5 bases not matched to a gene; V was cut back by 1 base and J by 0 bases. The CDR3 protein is CASSLETSGRASSYNEQFF. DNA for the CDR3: TGTGCCAGCAGCTTAGAGACTAGCGGGAGGGCGAGCTCCTACAATGAGCAGTTCTTC.

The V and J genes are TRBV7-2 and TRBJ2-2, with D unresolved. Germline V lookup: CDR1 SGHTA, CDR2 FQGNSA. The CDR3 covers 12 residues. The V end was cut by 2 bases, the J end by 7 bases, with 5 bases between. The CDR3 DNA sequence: TGTGCCAGCAGCTTATTGCGCGGGGAGCTGTTTTTT. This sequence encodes CASSLLRGELFF.

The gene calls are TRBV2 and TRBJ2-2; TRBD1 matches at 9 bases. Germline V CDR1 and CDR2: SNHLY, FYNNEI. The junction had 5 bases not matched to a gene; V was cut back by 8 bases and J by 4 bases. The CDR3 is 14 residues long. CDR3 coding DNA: TGTGCCAGCTCCGGACAGGGGTCCACCGGGGAGCTGTTTTTT. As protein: CASSGQGSTGELFF.

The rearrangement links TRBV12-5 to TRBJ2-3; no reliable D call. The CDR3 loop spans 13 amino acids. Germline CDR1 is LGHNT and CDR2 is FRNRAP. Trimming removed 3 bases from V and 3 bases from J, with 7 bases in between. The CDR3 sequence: CASGLQRTDTQYF. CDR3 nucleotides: TGTGCTAGTGGTTTACAACGGACAGATACGCAGTATTTT.

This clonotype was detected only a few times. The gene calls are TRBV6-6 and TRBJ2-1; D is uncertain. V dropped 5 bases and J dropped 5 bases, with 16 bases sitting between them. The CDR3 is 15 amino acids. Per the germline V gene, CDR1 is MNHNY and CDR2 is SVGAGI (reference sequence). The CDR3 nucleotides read TGTGCCAGCAGTCGGCTGACCTCCACCCACAATGAGCAGTTCTTC. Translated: CASSRLTSTHNEQFF.

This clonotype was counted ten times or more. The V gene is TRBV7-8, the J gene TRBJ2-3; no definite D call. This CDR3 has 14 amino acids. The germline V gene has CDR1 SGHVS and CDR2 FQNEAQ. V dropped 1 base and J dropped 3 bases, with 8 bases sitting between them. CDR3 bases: TGTGCCAGCAGCTTAGAATCGTCTACAGATACGCAGTATTTT. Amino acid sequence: CASSLESSTDTQYF.

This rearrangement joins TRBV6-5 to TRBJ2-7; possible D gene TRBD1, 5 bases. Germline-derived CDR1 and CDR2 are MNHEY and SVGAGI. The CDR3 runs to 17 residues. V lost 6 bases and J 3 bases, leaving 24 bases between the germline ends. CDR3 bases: TGTGCCAGCAGACGGACATGGGCCGAATTTAGCTGCTACGAGCAGTACTTC. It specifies CASRRTWAEFSCYEQYF.

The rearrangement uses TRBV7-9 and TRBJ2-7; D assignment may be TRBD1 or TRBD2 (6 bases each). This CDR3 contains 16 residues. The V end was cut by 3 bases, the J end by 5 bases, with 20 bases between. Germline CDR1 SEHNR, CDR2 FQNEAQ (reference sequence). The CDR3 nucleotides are TGTGCCAGCAGCTTGGGGGGCGGTCTAGGGCAGAACGAGCAGTACTTC. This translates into CASSLGGGLGQNEQYF. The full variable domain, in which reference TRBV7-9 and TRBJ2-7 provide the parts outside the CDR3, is DTGVSQNPRHKITKRGQNVTFRCDPISEHNRLYWYRQTLGQGPEFLTYFQNEAQLEKSRLLSDRFSAERPKGSFSTLEIQRTEQGDSAMYLCASSLGGGLGQNEQYFGPGTRLTVT.

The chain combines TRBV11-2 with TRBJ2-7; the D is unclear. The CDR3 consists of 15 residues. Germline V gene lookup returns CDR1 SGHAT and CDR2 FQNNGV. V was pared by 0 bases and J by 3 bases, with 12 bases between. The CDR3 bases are TGTGCCAGCAGCTTAGATCTGAGGCGGAACTACGAGCAGTACTTC. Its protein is CASSLDLRRNYEQYF.

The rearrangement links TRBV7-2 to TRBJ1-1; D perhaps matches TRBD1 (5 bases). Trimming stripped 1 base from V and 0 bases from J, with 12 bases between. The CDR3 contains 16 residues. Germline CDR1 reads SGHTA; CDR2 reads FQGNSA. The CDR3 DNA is TGTGCCAGCAGCTTAGTCAACCCGGGGCTGAACACTGAAGCTTTCTTT. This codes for CASSLVNPGLNTEAFF.

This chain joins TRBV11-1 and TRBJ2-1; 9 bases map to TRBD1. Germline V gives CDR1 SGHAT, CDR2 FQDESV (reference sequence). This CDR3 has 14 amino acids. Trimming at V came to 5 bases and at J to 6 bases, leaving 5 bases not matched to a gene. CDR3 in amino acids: CASSPGTGTNEQFF. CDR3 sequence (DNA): TGTGCCAGCAGCCCCGGGACAGGGACCAATGAGCAGTTCTTC.

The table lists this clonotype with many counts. CDR3 nucleotides: TGTGCCAGCAGCTTACAGGGCCCTTCGACTACAGATACGCAGTATTTT. Translated: CASSLQGPSTTDTQYF. This chain links TRBV7-2 with TRBJ2-3, with D possibly being TRBD1 (5 bases). The CDR3 has 16 amino acids. Germline CDR1 is SGHTA and CDR2 is FQGNSA. The ends were cut back, 2 bases at V and 3 bases at J, with 15 bases in the middle.

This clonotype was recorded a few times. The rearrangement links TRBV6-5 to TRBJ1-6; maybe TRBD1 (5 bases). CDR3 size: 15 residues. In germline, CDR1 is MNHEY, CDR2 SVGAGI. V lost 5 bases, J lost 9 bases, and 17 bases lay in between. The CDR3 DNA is TGTGCCAGCAGTCCCCGCCGGCAGGGTACTTCACCCCTCCACTTT. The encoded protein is CASSPRRQGTSPLHF.

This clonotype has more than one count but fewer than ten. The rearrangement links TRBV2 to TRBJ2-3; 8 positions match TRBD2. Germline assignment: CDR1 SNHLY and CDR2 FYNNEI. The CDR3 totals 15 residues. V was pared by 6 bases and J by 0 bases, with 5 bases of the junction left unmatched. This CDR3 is CASRGSGASTDTQYF. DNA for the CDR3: TGTGCCAGCAGAGGTAGCGGGGCAAGCACAGATACGCAGTATTTT.

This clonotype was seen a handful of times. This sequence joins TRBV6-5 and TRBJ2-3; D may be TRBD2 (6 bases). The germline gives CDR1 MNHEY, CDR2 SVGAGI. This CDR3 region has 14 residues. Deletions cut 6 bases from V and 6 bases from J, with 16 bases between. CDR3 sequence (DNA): TGTGCCAGCAGCCGGGACCGCGCGGGGGATACGCAGTATTTT. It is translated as CASSRDRAGDTQYF.

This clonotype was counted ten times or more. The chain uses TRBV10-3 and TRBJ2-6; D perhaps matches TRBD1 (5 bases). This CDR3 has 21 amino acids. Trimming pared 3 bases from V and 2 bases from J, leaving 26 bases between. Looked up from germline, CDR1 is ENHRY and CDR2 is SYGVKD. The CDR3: CAISDRSAGTGSLTGANVLTF. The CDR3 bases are TGTGCCATCAGTGACCGTTCGGCTGGTACAGGTAGTCTTACTGGGGCCAACGTCCTGACTTTC.

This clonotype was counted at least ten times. The CDR3 sequence: CSASPDSGANVLTF. As DNA, the CDR3 is TGCAGTGCTAGTCCCGACTCTGGGGCCAACGTCCTGACTTTC. The V and J genes are TRBV20-1 and TRBJ2-6; the D is unclear. This CDR3 contains 14 residues. Germline lookup yields CDR1 DFQATT and CDR2 SNEGSKA (reference sequence). V lost 3 bases, J lost 0 bases, and 6 bases lay in between.

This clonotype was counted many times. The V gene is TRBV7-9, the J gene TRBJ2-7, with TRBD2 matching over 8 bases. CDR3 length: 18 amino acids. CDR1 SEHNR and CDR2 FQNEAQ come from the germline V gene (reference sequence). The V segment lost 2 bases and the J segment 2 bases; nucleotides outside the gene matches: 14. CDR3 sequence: CASSLPRGGAKPPYEQYF. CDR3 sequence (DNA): TGTGCCAGCAGCTTACCTCGGGGGGGGGCGAAGCCTCCCTACGAGCAGTACTTC.

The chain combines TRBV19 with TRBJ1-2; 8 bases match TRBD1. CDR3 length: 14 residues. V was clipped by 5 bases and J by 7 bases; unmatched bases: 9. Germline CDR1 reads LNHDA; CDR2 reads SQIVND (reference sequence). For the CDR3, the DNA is TGTGCCAGTAGTCCCGGACAGGGAACGATTGGCTACACCTTC. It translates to CASSPGQGTIGYTF. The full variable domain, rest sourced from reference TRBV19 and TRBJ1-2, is DGGITQSPKYLFRKEGQNVTLSCEQNLNHDAMYWYRQDPGQGLRLIYYSQIVNDFQKGDIAEGYSVSREKKESFPLTVTSAQKNPTAFYLCASSPGQGTIGYTFGSGTRLTVV.

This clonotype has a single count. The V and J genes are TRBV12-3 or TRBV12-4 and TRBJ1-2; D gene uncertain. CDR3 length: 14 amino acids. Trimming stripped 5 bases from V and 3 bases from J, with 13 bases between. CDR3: CASSPYGLYYGYTF. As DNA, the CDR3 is TGTGCCAGCAGTCCATACGGGCTATACTATGGCTACACCTTC.

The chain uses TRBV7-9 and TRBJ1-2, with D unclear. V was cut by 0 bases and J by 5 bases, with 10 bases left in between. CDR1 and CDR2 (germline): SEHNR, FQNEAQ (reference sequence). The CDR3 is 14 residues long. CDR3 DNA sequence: TGTGCCAGCAGCTTAGCGTCAGGACGTTATGGCTACACCTTC. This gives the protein CASSLASGRYGYTF.